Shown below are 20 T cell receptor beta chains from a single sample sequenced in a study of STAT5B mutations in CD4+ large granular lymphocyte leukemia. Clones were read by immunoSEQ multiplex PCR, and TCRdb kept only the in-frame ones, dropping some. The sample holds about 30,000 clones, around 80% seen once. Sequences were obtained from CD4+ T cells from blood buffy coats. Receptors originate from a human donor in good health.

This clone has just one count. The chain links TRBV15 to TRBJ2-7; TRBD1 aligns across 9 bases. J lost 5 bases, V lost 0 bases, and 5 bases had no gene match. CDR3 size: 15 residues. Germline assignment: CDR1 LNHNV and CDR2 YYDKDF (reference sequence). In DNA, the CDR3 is TGTGCCACCAGCAGAGATACGGACAGGGGCAACGAGCAGTACTTC. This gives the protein CATSRDTDRGNEQYF. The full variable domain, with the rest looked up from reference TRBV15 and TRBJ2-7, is DAMVIQNPRYQVTQFGKPVTLSCSQTLNHNVMYWYQQKSSQAPKLLFHYYDKDFNNEADTPDNFQSRRPNTSFCFLDIRSPGLGDTAMYLCATSRDTDRGNEQYFGPGTRLTVT.

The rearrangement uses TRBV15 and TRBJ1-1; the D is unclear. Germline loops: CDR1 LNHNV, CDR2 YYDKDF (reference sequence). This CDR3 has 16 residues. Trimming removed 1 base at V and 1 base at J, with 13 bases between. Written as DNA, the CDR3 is TGTGCCACCAGCAGAGCTACAAGCGACACGAACACTGAAGCTTTCTTT. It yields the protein CATSRATSDTNTEAFF.

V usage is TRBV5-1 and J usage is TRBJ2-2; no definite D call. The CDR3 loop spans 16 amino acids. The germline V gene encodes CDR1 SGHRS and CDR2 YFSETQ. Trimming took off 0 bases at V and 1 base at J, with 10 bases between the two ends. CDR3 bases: TGCGCCAGCAGCTTGGGCGGCAGGCTGAACACCGGGGAGCTGTTTTTT. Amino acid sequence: CASSLGGRLNTGELFF.

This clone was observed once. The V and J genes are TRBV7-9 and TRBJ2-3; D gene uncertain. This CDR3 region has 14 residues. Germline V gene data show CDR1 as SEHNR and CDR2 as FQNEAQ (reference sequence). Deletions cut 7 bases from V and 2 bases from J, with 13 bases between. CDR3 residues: CASIDRLDTDTQYF. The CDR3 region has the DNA TGTGCCAGCATCGACCGTTTGGACACAGATACGCAGTATTTT.

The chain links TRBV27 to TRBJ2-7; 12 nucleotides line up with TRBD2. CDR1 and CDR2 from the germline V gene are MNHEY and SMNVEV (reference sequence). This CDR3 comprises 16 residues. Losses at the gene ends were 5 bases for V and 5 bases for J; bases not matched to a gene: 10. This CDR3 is CASSRDPGLAGNEQYF. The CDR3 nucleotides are TGTGCCAGCAGTCGAGACCCGGGACTAGCGGGTAACGAGCAGTACTTC.

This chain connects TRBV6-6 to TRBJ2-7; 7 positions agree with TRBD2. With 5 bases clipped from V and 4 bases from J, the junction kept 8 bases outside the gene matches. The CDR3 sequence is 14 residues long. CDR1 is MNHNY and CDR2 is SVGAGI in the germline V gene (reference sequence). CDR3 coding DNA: TGTGCCAGCAGTACAACTTCGGGACTATACGAGCAGTACTTC. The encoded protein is CASSTTSGLYEQYF.

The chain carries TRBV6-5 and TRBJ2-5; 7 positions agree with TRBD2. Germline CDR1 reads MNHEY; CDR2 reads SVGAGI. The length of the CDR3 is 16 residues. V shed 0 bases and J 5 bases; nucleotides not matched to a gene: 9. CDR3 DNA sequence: TGTGCCAGCAGTTACTCAGCGGGGCCCCGACCGGAGACCCAGTACTTC. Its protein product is CASSYSAGPRPETQYF.

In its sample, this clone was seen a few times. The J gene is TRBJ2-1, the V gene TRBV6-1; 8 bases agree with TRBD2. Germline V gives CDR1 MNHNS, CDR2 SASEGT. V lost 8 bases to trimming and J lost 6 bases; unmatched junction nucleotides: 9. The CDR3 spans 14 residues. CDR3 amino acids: CASLSGRAVNEQFF. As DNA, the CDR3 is TGTGCCAGCCTCTCCGGGAGGGCCGTCAATGAGCAGTTCTTC.

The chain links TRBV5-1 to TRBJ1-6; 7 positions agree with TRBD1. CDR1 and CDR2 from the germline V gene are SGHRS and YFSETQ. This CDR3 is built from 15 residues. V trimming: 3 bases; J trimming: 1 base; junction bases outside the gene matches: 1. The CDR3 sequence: CASSSQGSYNSPLHF. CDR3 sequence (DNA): TGCGCCAGCAGCTCACAGGGGTCCTATAATTCACCCCTCCACTTT. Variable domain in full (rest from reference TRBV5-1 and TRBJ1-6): KAGVTQTPRYLIKTRGQQVTLSCSPISGHRSVSWYQQTPGQGLQFLFEYFSETQRNKGNFPGRFSGRQFSNSRSEMNVSTLELGDSALYLCASSSQGSYNSPLHFGNGTRLTVT.

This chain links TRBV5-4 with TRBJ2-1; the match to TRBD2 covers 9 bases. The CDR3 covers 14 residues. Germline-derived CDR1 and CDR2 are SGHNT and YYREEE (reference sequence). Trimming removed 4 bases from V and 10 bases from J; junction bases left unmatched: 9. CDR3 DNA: TGTGCCAGCAGCCCCAAAAAAGCGGGAGGAGAGCAGTTCTTC. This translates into CASSPKKAGGEQFF.

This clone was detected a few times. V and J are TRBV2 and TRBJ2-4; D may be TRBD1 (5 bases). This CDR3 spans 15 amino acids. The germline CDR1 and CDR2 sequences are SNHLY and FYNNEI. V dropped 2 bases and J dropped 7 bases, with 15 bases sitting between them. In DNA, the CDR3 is TGTGCCAGCAGTGAAAGTCGGAAAGGGGTGAACATTCAGTACTTC. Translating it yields CASSESRKGVNIQYF.

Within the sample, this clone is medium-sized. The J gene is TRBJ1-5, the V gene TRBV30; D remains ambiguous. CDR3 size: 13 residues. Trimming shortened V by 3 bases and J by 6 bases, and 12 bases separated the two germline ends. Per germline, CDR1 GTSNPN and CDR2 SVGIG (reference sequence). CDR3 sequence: CAWSLHEGQPQHF. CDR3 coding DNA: TGTGCCTGGAGCCTCCATGAGGGTCAGCCCCAGCATTTT.

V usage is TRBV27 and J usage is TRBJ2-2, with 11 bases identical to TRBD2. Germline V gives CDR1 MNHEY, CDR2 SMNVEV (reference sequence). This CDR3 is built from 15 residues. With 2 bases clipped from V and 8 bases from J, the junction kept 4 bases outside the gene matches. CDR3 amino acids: CASSLTSGSSGELFF. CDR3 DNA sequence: TGTGCCAGCAGTTTAACTAGCGGGAGTTCGGGGGAGCTGTTTTTT.

As DNA, the CDR3 is TGTGCCAGCAGTTACTCCACAGGGAATAATGAAAAACTGTTTTTT. Translation gives CASSYSTGNNEKLFF. The gene calls are TRBV6-5 and TRBJ1-4, with a tentative D call TRBD1 (6 bases). V lost 0 bases and J lost 4, with 9 bases in between. Germline V gene lookup returns CDR1 MNHEY and CDR2 SVGAGI. This CDR3 contains 15 residues.

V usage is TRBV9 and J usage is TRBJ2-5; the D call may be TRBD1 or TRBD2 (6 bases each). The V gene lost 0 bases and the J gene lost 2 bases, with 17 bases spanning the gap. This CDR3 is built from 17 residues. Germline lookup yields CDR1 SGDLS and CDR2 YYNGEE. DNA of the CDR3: TGTGCCAGCAGCGTAGGGGGGGCGCGAGGTATACAAGAGACCCAGTACTTC. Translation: CASSVGGARGIQETQYF.

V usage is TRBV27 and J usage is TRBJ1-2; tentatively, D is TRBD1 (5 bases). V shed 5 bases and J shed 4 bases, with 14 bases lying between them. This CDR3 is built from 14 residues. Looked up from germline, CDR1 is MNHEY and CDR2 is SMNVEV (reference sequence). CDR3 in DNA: TGTGCCAGCAGTCCGGGAGGGGTCGGCTATGGCTACACCTTC. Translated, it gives CASSPGGVGYGYTF.

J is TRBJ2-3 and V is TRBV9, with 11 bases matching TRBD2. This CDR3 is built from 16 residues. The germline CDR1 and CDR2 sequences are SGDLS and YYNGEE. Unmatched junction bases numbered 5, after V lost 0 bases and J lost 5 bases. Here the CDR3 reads CASSVEVAGGGDTQYF. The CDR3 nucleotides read TGTGCCAGCAGCGTAGAGGTAGCGGGGGGGGGAGATACGCAGTATTTT. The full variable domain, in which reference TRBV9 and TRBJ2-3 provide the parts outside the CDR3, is DSGVTQTPKHLITATGQRVTLRCSPRSGDLSVYWYQQSLDQGLQFLIQYYNGEERAKGNILERFSAQQFPDLHSELNLSSLELGDSALYFCASSVEVAGGGDTQYFGPGTRLTVL.

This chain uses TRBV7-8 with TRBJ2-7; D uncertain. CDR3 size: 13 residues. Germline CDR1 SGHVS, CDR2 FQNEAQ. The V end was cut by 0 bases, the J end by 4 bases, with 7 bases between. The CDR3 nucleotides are TGTGCCAGCAGCTTAGCGGCAGTTTACGAGCAGTACTTC. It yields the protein CASSLAAVYEQYF.

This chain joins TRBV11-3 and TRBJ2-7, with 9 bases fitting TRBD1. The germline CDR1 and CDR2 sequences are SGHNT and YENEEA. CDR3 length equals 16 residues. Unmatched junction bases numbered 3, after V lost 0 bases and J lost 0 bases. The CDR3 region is CASSLERQGGSYEQYF. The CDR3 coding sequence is TGTGCCAGCAGCTTAGAGCGACAGGGGGGCTCCTACGAGCAGTACTTC. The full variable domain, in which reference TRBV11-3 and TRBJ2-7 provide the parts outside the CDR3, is EAGVVQSPRYKIIEKKQPVAFWCNPISGHNTLYWYLQNLGQGPELLIRYENEEAVDDSQLPKDRFSAERLKGVDSTLKIQPAELGDSAVYLCASSLERQGGSYEQYFGPGTRLTVT.

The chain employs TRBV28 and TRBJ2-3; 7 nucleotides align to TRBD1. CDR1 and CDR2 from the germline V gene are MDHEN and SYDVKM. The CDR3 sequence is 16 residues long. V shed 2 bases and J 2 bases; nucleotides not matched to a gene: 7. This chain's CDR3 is CASSLAAGTATDTQYF. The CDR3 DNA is TGTGCCAGCAGTTTAGCAGCCGGGACAGCCACAGATACGCAGTATTTT.